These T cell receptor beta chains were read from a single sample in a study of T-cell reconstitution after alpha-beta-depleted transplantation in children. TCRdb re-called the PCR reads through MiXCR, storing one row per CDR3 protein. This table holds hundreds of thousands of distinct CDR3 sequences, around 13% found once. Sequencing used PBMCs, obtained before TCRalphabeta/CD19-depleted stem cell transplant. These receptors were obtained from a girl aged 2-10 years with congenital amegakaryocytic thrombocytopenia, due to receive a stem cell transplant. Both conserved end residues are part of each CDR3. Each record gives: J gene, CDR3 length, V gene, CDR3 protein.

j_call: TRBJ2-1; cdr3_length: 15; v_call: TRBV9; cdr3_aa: CASSAEGRGYNEQFF
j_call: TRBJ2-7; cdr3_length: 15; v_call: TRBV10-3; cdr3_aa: CAMSPGQGAFGEQYF
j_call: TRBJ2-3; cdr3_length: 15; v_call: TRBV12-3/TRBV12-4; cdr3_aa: CASSFRLAGPDTQYF
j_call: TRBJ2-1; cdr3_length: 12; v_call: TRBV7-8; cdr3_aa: CASSLGPGEQFF
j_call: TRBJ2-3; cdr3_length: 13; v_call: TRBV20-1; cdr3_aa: CSAGLAGTDTQSF
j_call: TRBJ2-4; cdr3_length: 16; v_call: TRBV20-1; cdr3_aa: CCARAGGSIAKNIQYF
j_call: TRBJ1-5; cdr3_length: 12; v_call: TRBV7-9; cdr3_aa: CASSAGSLPQHF
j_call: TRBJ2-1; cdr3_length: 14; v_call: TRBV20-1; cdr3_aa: CSASFAGGYNEQFF
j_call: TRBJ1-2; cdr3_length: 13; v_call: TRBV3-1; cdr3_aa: CASSSGYRPTLTF
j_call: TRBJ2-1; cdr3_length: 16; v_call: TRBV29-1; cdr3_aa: CSVPPSGRRIYNEQFF
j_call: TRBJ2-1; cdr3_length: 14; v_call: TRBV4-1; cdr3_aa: CASSDRTGYNEQFF
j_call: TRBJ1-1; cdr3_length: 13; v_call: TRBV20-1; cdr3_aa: CSAWSGWDTEAFF
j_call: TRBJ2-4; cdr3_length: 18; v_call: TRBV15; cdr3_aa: CATSRDLDRRMAKNIQYF
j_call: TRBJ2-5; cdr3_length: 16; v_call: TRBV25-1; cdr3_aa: CASRPPRWAGTETQYF
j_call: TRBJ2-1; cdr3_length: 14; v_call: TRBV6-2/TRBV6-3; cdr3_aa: CASSRQTSYNEQFF
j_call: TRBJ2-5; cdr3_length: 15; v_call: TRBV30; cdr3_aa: CAWSSLSGSRETQYF
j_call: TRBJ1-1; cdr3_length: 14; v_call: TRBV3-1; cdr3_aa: CASSQSWGRSEAFF
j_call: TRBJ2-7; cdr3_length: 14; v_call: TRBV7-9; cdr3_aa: CASSYIDSSYEQYF
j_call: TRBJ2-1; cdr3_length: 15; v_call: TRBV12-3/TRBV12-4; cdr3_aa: CASSSTSGRSHEQFF
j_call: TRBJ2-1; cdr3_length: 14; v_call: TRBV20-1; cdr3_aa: CSASRPDQYNEQFF
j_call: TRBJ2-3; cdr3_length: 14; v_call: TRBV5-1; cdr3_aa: CASSLGRPTDTQYF
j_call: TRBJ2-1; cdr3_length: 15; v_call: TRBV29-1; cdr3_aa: CSVGGRAQGYNEQFF
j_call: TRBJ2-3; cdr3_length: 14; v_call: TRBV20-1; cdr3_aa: CSARLAGITDTQYF
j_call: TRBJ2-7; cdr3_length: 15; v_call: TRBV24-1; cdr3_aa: CATSDAGQGAYEQYF
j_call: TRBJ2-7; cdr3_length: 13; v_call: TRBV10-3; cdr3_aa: CASSGAGNYEQYF
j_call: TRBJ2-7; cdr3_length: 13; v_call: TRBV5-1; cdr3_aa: CASSLIQPSEQYF
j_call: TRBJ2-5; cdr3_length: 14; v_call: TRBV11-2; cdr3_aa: CASSFSSIQETQYF
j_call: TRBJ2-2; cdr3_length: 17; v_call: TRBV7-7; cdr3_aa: CASSAGGTGEGTGELFF
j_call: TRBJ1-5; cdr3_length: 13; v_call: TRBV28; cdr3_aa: CASREHQDQPQHF
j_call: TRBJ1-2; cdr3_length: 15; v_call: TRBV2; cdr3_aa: CASSKPDGSYYGYTF
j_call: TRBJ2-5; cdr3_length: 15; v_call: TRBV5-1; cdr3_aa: CASSLTPGAQETQYF
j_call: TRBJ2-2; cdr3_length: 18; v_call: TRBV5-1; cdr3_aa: CASSPGFGRDVFSGELFF
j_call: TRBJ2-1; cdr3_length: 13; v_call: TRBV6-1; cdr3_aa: CASSPDFYNEQFF
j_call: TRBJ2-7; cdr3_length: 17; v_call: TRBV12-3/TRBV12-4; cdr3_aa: CASSLDPGLDVGSEQYF
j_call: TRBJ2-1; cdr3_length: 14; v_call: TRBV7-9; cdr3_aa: CASSFQDIYNEQFF
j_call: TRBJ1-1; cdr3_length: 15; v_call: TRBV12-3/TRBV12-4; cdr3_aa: CASSPPTGRRTEAFF
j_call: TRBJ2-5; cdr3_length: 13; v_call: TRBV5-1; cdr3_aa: CASSLYTQETQYF
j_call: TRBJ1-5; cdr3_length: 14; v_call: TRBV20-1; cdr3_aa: CSASRGGPNQPQHF
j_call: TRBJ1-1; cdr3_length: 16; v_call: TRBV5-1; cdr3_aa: CASSFGPDRPNTEAFF
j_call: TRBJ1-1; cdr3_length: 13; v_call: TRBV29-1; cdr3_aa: CSVVGQLNTEAFF
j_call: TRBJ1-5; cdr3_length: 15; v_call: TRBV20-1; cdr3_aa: CSAQSDREGNQPQHF
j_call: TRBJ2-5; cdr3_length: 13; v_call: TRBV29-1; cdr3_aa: CSVRGLAEETQYF
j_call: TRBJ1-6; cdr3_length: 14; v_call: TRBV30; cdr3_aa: CAWRDRGYNSPLHF
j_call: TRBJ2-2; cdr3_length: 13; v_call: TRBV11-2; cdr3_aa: CASSSMRAGELFF